This note documents a single TCR beta chain sequence. Time point reported: after neoadjuvant nivolumab, at surgical resection. V lost 3 bases, J lost 3 bases, and 6 bases stayed unmatched. This CDR3 region has 15 residues. In germline, CDR1 is SGHRS, CDR2 YFSETQ. This record belongs to a study of neoadjuvant anti-PD-1 for oral cavity cancer. Produced via immunoSEQ multiplex PCR; TCRdb's table is partial and in-frame only. Among 63,000 or so clones, roughly nine tenths were seen once, and the ten largest hold around 2.7%. The sample consisted of PBMCs, taken after nivolumab (anti-PD-1) treatment. The source of this sequence is a person aged 40-85 years with oral cavity squamous cell carcinoma. The genes are TRBV5-1 and TRBJ2-3; 8 nucleotides align to TRBD1. CDR3 nucleotide sequence: TGCGCCAGCAGCTGGACAGGGTTAAAGACAGATACGCAGTATTTT. Translating it yields CASSWTGLKTDTQYF.